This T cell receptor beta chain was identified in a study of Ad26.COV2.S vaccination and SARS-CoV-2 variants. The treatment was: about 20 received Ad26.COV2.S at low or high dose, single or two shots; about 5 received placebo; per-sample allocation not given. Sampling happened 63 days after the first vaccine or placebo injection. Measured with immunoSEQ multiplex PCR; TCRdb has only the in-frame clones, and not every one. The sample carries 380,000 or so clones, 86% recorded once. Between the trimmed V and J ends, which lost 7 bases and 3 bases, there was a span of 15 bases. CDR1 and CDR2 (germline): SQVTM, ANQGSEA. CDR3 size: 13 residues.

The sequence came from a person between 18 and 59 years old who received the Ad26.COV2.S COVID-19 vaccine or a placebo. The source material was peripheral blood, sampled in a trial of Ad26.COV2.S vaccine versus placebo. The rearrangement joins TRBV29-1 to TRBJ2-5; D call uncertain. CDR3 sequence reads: CSAPNLWEETQYF. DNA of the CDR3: TGCAGCGCACCGAACCTGTGGGAAGAGACCCAGTACTTC.